The 27 T cell receptor beta chains presented below share a single source sample, sequenced in a study of post-analysis software for immune sequencing data. Study-level results: Roughly 5 TRBV segments occurring more often in patients than controls included TRBV5-6, TRBV5-1 and TRBV20-1.

Every TCR beta cDNA library bore unique molecular identifiers. A single record per CDR3 protein comes from TCRdb applying MiXCR to the PCR reads. This table has 800,000 to 950,000 distinct CDR3 sequences, around 53% appearing once. No antigen has been assigned to these receptors. The source material was blood. These receptors were taken from a girl between 5 and 17 years old with multiple sclerosis.

The V gene is TRBV7-9, the J gene TRBJ1-2; D gene ambiguous. Germline loops: CDR1 SEHNR, CDR2 FQNEAQ (reference sequence). This CDR3 comprises 15 residues. V was trimmed by 3 bases and J by 1 base, leaving 12 bases between them. The CDR3 spells CASSFTTGHNYGYTF. DNA of the CDR3: TGTGCCAGCAGCTTCACAACCGGGCATAACTATGGCTACACCTTC.

In this sample, this clonotype turned up a few times. CDR3 nucleotides: TGTGCCAGCAGTTTAGCAGGGGCCACTGAAGCTTTCTTT. Residues: CASSLAGATEAFF. The chain carries TRBV12-3 or TRBV12-4 and TRBJ1-1; D is possibly TRBD1 (5 bases). The CDR3 is 13 amino acids. V lost 0 bases and J 4 bases, leaving 6 bases between the germline ends.

This clonotype was observed once. The CDR3, as DNA: TGCAGTGCCAAAGCTCCGGGGCCGGGTCAGCCCCAGCATTTT. Translating it yields CSAKAPGPGQPQHF. The V and J genes are TRBV20-1 and TRBJ1-5; a weak D match, TRBD1 (5 bases). The CDR3 is 14 residues long. The germline V gene encodes CDR1 DFQATT and CDR2 SNEGSKA (reference sequence). The V and J ends lost 6 bases and 6 bases respectively, with 18 bases between them.

To note about this clonotype: The junction differs from germline at one of its ends, possibly a read error. The genes are TRBV14 and TRBJ2-5, with TRBD2 matching over 8 bases. CDR1 and CDR2 from the germline V gene are SGHDN and FVKESK. The CDR3 loop spans 17 amino acids. The CDR3 bases are TGTGTCAGCAGCCCCAATCCTACTATAGCGGGACAAGAGACCCAGTACTTC. Amino acids: CVSSPNPTIAGQETQYF.

This clonotype was counted a few times. J is TRBJ2-7 and V is TRBV7-2, with D uncertain. Between the trimmed V and J ends, which lost 0 bases and 5 bases, there was a span of 8 bases. The CDR3 is made up of 13 amino acids. Germline CDR1 SGHTA, CDR2 FQGNSA. CDR3 loop: CASSLARGNEQYF. The CDR3 coding sequence is TGTGCCAGCAGCTTAGCGCGCGGCAACGAGCAGTACTTC.

The V gene is TRBV29-1, the J gene TRBJ2-7; D is possibly TRBD2 (6 bases). The V gene's germline CDR1 is SQVTM and CDR2 ANQGSEA. With 4 bases removed from V and 2 bases from J, the gap between germline ends came to 9 bases. The CDR3 runs to 12 residues. The CDR3 coding sequence is TGCAGCGTTGTTAGCGGAACCTACGAGCAGTACTTC. Translation gives CSVVSGTYEQYF.

This rearrangement joins TRBV29-1 to TRBJ2-3; D uncertain. The ends were cut back, 4 bases at V and 2 bases at J, with 7 bases in the middle. Germline values: CDR1 SQVTM, CDR2 ANQGSEA. CDR3 length: 12 amino acids. The chain's CDR3 is CSVAIHTDTQYF. The CDR3 DNA follows: TGCAGCGTTGCCATCCACACAGATACGCAGTATTTT.

The chain uses TRBV5-1 and TRBJ2-1; TRBD1 might be the D (5 bases). Trimming left V 0 bases short and J 4 bases short, with 11 bases between. The CDR3 contains 15 residues. Germline V gene sequence: CDR1 SGHRS, CDR2 YFSETQ. As DNA, the CDR3 is TGCGCCAGCAGCTTGGCCCCGACAGTGTACAATGAGCAGTTCTTC. This gives the protein CASSLAPTVYNEQFF.

This clonotype was counted once. V gene TRBV6-5 combines with J gene TRBJ2-3; no clear D gene. The CDR3 sequence is 14 residues long. Trimming took 4 bases from V and 6 from J, leaving 14 bases between them. From germline, CDR1 is MNHEY and CDR2 SVGAGI. CDR3 in DNA: TGTGCCAGCAGTTCCACCTTCGACGACGATACGCAGTATTTT. Translated, it gives CASSSTFDDDTQYF.

The gene calls are TRBV7-2 and TRBJ2-1; 7 bases are a match to TRBD1. J was trimmed by 1 base and V by 4 bases; bases with no gene match: 4. The germline gives CDR1 SGHTA, CDR2 FQGNSA. The CDR3 runs to 15 residues. As DNA, the CDR3 is TGTGCCAGCAGCTCCCGACAGGGTTCCTACAATGAGCAGTTCTTC. Encoded protein: CASSSRQGSYNEQFF.

A few counts support this clonotype. The chain is built from TRBV11-2 and TRBJ2-3; TRBD1 matches at 8 bases. V lost 5 bases to trimming and J lost 3 bases; unmatched junction nucleotides: 10. This CDR3 comprises 16 residues. Germline lookup yields CDR1 SGHAT and CDR2 FQNNGV. DNA of the CDR3: TGTGCCAGCAGCCCCCTTCGACAGGGGCGGACAGATACGCAGTATTTT. Protein: CASSPLRQGRTDTQYF.

Comments on this clonotype: Mismatch with germline at one junction end may stem from a read error. The chain carries TRBV7-3 and TRBJ2-1, with D possibly matching TRBD2 (7 bases). The CDR3 has 15 amino acids. The germline V gene has CDR1 SGHTA and CDR2 FQGTGA. The chain's CDR3 is CTSSPRGGGYNEQFF. In DNA form, the CDR3 reads TGTACCAGCAGCCCCAGGGGCGGGGGCTACAATGAGCAGTTCTTC. The variable domain in full, completed from reference TRBV7-3 and TRBJ2-1, reads GAGVSQTPSNKVTEKGKYVELRCDPISGHTALYWYRQSLGQGPEFLIYFQGTGAADDSGLPNDRFFAVRPEGSVSTLKIQRTERGDSAVYLCTSSPRGGGYNEQFFGPGTRLTVL.

The chain combines TRBV6-6 with TRBJ2-3; the D gene could be TRBD1 or TRBD2 (5 bases each). The germline CDR1 and CDR2 sequences are MNHNY and SVGAGI (reference sequence). CDR3 length: 15 amino acids. Trimming took 6 bases from V and 6 from J, leaving 19 bases between them. The CDR3 loop reads CASRRPPPWDDTQYF. The CDR3 region has the DNA TGTGCCAGCAGGCGCCCTCCTCCCTGGGACGATACGCAGTATTTT.

V and J are TRBV5-1 and TRBJ1-2; weak D call: TRBD1 (5 bases). Germline assignment: CDR1 SGHRS and CDR2 YFSETQ. V lost 4 bases and J 2 bases, leaving 12 bases between the germline ends. The CDR3 consists of 14 residues. DNA for the CDR3: TGCGCCAGCAGCCCGGGGACTTTGAACTATGGCTACACCTTC. Translation gives CASSPGTLNYGYTF. The whole variable domain, remainder taken from reference TRBV5-1 and TRBJ1-2, is KAGVTQTPRYLIKTRGQQVTLSCSPISGHRSVSWYQQTPGQGLQFLFEYFSETQRNKGNFPGRFSGRQFSNSRSEMNVSTLELGDSALYLCASSPGTLNYGYTFGSGTRLTVV.

The count of this clonotype is one. The CDR3 is CASSSTSAVGYTF. The CDR3, as DNA: TGTGCCAGCAGCTCCACCTCCGCAGTTGGCTACACCTTC. This sequence joins TRBV7-2 and TRBJ1-2; the D is unclear. The CDR3 runs 13 residues. The germline CDR1 and CDR2 sequences are SGHTA and FQGNSA. V lost 4 bases and J 7 bases, leaving 13 bases between the germline ends.

The table lists this clonotype with a few counts. The chain has TRBV5-5 and TRBJ2-5; D not certain. CDR1 and CDR2 (germline): SGHKS, YYEKEE (reference sequence). CDR3 length: 16 amino acids. The V end was cut by 2 bases, the J end by 1 base, with 15 bases between. Here the CDR3 reads CASSFLFGRFQETQYF. Written as DNA, the CDR3 is TGTGCCAGCAGCTTTTTATTTGGACGGTTCCAAGAGACCCAGTACTTC.

V usage is TRBV5-1 and J usage is TRBJ1-2; D gene ambiguous. Between the trimmed V and J ends, which lost 0 bases and 8 bases, there was a span of 14 bases. This CDR3 spans 14 amino acids. Germline V CDR1 and CDR2: SGHRS, YFSETQ. DNA of the CDR3: TGCGCCAGCAGCTTGGGATCCGGGTATCCAGGCTACACCTTC. Amino acid sequence: CASSLGSGYPGYTF.

The V and J genes are TRBV3-1 and TRBJ2-1; D uncertain. V was shortened by 0 bases and J by 4 bases, with 13 bases between the two germline ends. Per germline, CDR1 LGHDT and CDR2 YNNKEL (reference sequence). This CDR3 comprises 16 residues. The CDR3 DNA follows: TGTGCCAGCAGCCAAGATAGAGGAGCCCGATACAATGAGCAGTTCTTC. It translates to CASSQDRGARYNEQFF.

The J gene is TRBJ1-5, the V gene TRBV5-1; 10 nucleotides agree with TRBD1. Looked up from germline, CDR1 is SGHRS and CDR2 is YFSETQ. The ends lost 4 bases at V and 0 bases at J; junction bases unmatched: 13. The CDR3 contains 19 residues. The CDR3 here is CASSPSGTGEGYSNQPQHF. DNA for the CDR3: TGCGCCAGCAGCCCTTCCGGGACAGGGGAGGGATATAGCAATCAGCCCCAGCATTTT.

This clonotype was seen ten or more times. This chain joins TRBV6-5 and TRBJ2-3; TRBD2 matches at 7 bases. The CDR3 has 15 amino acids. Looked up from germline, CDR1 is MNHEY and CDR2 is SVGAGI. After removal of 5 bases from V and 0 bases from J, the junction contained 5 bases not matched to a gene. In DNA form, the CDR3 reads TGTGCCAGCAGTGAATGGGGGGGAAGCACAGATACGCAGTATTTT. It specifies CASSEWGGSTDTQYF.

The chain couples TRBV7-9 to TRBJ1-1, with D possibly matching TRBD1 (5 bases). The germline V gene encodes CDR1 SEHNR and CDR2 FQNEAQ (reference sequence). CDR3 length: 16 residues. Trimming removed 7 bases at V and 0 bases at J, with 18 bases between. The CDR3 nucleotides read TGTGCCAGCATCACACCCGGGACTGTCATGAACACTGAAGCTTTCTTT. Its translation: CASITPGTVMNTEAFF.

This chain uses TRBV4-1 with TRBJ1-2, with D possibly matching TRBD1 (6 bases). The V gene lost 0 bases and the J gene lost 10 bases, with 18 bases spanning the gap. This CDR3 has 15 residues. Germline V gene data show CDR1 as MGHRA and CDR2 as YSYEKL. In DNA, the CDR3 is TGCGCCAGCAGCCAAGAGGATCGGGACACCCGTAACTACACCTTC. Translation gives CASSQEDRDTRNYTF.

The chain employs TRBV29-1 and TRBJ1-2; D is possibly TRBD1 (5 bases). V gave up 7 bases and J gave up 1 base, with 13 bases separating them. Germline V gene lookup returns CDR1 SQVTM and CDR2 ANQGSEA. This CDR3 spans 13 amino acids. The CDR3 loop is CSARGGGNYGYTF. DNA of the CDR3: TGCAGCGCCCGTGGGGGTGGTAACTATGGCTACACCTTC.

The V call is TRBV5-1, the J call TRBJ2-7; D may be TRBD1 (5 bases). This CDR3 spans 14 amino acids. The ends were cut back, 1 base at V and 6 bases at J, with 14 bases in the middle. The germline V gene has CDR1 SGHRS and CDR2 YFSETQ. The CDR3 protein is CASSLSGRDIEQYF. CDR3 coding DNA: TGCGCCAGCAGCTTGTCGGGCAGGGATATCGAGCAGTACTTC.

The V call is TRBV5-1, the J call TRBJ2-7; no clear D. From germline, CDR1 is SGHRS and CDR2 YFSETQ. The germline V and J ends were trimmed by 5 bases and 5 bases, with 14 bases remaining between them. CDR3 length equals 13 residues. CDR3 protein: CASRLKGADEQYF. CDR3 sequence (DNA): TGCGCCAGCAGGCTGAAAGGCGCGGACGAGCAGTACTTC.

This clonotype was seen a few times. The chain carries TRBV5-1 and TRBJ1-2; TRBD1 matches 9 bases. After removal of 1 base from V and 4 bases from J, the junction contained 8 bases not matched to a gene. CDR3 length: 16 amino acids. Germline CDR1 is SGHRS and CDR2 is YFSETQ. The CDR3 loop is CASSLYPGQGLYGYTF. The CDR3, as DNA: TGCGCCAGCAGCTTGTACCCGGGACAGGGTCTCTATGGCTACACCTTC.

The chain is built from TRBV20-1 and TRBJ2-1; 11 nucleotides match TRBD1. CDR3 size: 17 residues. Germline V gene lookup returns CDR1 DFQATT and CDR2 SNEGSKA (reference sequence). V trimming: 3 bases; J trimming: 8 bases; junction bases outside the gene matches: 15. CDR3 coding DNA: TGCAGTGCTAGGCTCCTATCCGGGACAGGGGGTTTAGATGAGCAGTTCTTC. Encoded protein: CSARLLSGTGGLDEQFF.